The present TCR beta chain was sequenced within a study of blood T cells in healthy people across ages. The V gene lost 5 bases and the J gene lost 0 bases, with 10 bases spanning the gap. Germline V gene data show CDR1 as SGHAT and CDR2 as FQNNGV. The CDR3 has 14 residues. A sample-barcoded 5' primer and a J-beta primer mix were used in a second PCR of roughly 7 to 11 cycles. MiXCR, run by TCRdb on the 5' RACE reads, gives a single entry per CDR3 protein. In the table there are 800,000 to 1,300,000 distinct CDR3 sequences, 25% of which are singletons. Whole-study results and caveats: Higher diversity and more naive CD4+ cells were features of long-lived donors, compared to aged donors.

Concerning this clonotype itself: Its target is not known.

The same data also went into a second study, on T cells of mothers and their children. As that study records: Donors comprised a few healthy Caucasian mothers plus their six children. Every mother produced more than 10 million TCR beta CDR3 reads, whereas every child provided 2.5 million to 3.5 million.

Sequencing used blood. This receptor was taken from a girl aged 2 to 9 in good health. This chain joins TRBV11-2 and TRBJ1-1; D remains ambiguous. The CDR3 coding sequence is TGTGCCAGCAGCCTTCAACACCTGAACACTGAAGCTTTCTTT. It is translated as CASSLQHLNTEAFF.